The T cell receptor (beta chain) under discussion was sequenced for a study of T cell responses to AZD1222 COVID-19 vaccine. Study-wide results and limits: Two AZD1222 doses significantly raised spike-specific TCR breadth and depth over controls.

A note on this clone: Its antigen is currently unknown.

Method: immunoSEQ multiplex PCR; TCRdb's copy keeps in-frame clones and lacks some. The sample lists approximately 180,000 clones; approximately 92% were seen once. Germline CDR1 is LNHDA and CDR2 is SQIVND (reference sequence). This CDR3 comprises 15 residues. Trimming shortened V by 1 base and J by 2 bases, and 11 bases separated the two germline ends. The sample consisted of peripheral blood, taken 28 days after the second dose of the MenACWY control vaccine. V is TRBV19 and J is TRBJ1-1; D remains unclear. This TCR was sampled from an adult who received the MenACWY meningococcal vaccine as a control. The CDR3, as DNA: TGTGCCAGTAGTATAGTGTCAGGTCCTAACACTGAAGCTTTCTTT. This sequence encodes CASSIVSGPNTEAFF.